This T cell receptor beta chain came from a study of blood T cell repertoires in COVID-19. The overall study: The United States, Italy and Spain provided the acute and convalescent COVID-19 samples. PBMCs, B-cell-depleted T cells, or T cells were the source of the cDNA or gDNA that made up the material.

Profiled with immunoSEQ multiplex PCR; TCRdb holds only in-frame clones, not every one. The sample yields about 43,000 clones, about 85% seen once. This clone has only one observation. Sequences were obtained from peripheral blood. The receptor's source is an elderly woman with active COVID-19.

CDR3 amino acids: CASSTRLAGPYNEQFF. The CDR3 DNA reads as TGTGCCAGCAGCACCAGACTAGCGGGGCCTTACAATGAGCAGTTCTTC. This chain joins TRBV11-2 and TRBJ2-1, with 11 positions matching TRBD2. This CDR3 region has 16 residues. Germline V gene sequence: CDR1 SGHAT, CDR2 FQNNGV. V lost 5 bases, J lost 4 bases, and 7 bases stayed unmatched.